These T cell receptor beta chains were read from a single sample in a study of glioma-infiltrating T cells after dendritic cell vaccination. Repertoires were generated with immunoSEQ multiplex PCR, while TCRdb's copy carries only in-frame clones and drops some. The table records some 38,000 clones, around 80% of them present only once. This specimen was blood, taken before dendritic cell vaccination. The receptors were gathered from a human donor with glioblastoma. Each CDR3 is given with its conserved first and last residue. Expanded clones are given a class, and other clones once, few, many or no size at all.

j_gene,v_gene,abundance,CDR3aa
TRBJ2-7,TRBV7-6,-,CASSLGRGQPYEQYF
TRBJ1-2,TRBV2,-,CASSELRGNYGYTF
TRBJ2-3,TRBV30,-,CAWGRRGDTQYF
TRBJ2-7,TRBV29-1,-,CSVSTGMGYEQYF
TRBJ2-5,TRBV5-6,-,CASKQGVKTQYF
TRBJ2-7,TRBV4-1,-,CASSQVTGTYEQYF
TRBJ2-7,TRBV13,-,CASSLSEGAYEQYF
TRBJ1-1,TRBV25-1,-,CASSQDWGLGTEAFF
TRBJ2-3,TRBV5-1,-,CASSLGRGGTDTQYF
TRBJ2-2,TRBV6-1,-,CASSEEGTGVRELFF
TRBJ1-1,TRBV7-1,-,CASSQDWGLGTEAFF
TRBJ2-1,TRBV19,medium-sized,CASSIGQFNEQFF
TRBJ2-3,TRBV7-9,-,CASSPDRGLVTDTQYF
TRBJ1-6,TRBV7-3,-,CASSLGLAGSPLHF
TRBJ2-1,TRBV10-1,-,CASSKTSGGDNEQFF
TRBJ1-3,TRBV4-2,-,CASSQEGTGDSGNTIYF
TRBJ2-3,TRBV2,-,CASSDRGERTDTQYF
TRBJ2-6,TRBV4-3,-,CASSQDKGVGSGANVLTF
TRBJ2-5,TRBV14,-,CASSQLKGPETQYF
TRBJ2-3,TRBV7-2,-,CASSPLSGGAADTQYF
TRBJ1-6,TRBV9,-,CASSVAGYHSPLHF
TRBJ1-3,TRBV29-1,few,CSVAAGGSGNTIYF
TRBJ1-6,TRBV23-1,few,CASSRGVRSSYNSPLHF
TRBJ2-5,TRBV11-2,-,CASSSTRTQYF
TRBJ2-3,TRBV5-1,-,CASSTGTSGGADTQYF
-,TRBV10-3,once,CATQPGGHEQYF
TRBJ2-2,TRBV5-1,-,CASIGGAGTGELFF
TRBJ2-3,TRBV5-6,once,CASRPGLARSTDTQYF
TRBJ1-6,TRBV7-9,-,CASPGQGNNSPLHF
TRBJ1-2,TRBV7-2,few,CASSLDGGYYGYTF
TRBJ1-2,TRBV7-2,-,CASRSLGESYGYTF
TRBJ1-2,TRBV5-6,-,CASSLAYGYTF
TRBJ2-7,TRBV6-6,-,CASSLLGQGVGEQYF
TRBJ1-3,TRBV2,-,CASSYGNTIYF
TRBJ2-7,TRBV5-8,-,CASSGGRAWRYEQYF
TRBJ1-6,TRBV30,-,CAWTIELNSPLHF
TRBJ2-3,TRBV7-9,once,CASSLDWGGDSDTQYF
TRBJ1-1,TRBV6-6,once,CASSFGEANTEAFF
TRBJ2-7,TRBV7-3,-,CASSASGGYEQYF
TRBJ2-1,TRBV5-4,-,CASSLGQGASYNEQFF
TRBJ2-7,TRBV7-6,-,CASSMNRGPYEQYF
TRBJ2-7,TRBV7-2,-,CASSVAGTETYEQYF
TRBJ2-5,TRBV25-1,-,CASSDWKDRAETQYF
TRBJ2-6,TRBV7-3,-,CASSRGQLSGANVLTF
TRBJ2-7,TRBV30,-,CAWSWDRGGEQYF
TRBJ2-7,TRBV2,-,CASTGHEEQYF
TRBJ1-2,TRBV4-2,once,CASSHTGGADYGYTF
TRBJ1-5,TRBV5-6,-,CASSLGGQGVHQPQHF
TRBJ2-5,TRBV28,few,CASSWGRGKETQYF
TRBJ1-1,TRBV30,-,CACPIPGVTEAFF
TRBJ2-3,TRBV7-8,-,CASSPRLAADTQYF
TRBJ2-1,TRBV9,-,CASSDQDGQRNNEQFF
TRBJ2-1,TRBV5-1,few,CASQGQGILSHNNEQFF
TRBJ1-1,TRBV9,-,CASSGWDTGTEAFF
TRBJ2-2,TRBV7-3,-,CASSFVTSGLNTGELFF